This record covers a single T cell receptor (beta chain). TCRdb's table, derived via immunoSEQ multiplex PCR, lists solely in-frame clones and lacks some. Of some 83,000 clones listed, 81% are singletons. The data belong to a study of blood T cell repertoires in COVID-19. The V gene's germline CDR1 is SQVTM and CDR2 ANQGSEA. CDR3 size: 13 residues. Trimming cost V 4 bases and J 0 bases, with 7 bases left between them. The chain uses TRBV29-1 and TRBJ2-1, with no clear D. The TCR was taken from an elderly man with acute or convalescent COVID-19. The sequenced sample was peripheral blood. CDR3 residues: CSVVMSSYNEQFF. CDR3 in DNA: TGCAGCGTTGTGATGAGCTCCTACAATGAGCAGTTCTTC.